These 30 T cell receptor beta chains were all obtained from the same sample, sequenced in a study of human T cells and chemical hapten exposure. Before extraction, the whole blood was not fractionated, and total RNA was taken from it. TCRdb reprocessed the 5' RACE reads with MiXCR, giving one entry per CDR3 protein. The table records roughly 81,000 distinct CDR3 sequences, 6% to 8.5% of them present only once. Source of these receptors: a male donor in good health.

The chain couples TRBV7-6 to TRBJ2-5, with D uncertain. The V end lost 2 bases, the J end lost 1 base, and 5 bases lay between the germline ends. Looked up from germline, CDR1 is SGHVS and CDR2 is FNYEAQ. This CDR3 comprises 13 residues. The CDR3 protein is CASSLLPQETQYF. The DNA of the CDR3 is TGTGCCAGCAGCTTATTGCCCCAAGAGACCCAGTACTTC.

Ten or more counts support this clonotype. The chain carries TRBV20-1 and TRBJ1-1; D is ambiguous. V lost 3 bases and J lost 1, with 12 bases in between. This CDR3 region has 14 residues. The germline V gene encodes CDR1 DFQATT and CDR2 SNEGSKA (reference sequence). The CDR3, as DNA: TGCAGTGCTAGGGTCGCGGCCGCGAACACTGAAGCTTTCTTT. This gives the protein CSARVAAANTEAFF.

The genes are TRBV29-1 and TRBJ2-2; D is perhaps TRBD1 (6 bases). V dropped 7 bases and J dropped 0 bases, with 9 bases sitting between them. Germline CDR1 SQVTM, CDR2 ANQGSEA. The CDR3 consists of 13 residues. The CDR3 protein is CSGRTANTGELFF. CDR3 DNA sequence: TGCAGCGGGCGGACAGCGAACACCGGGGAGCTGTTTTTT.

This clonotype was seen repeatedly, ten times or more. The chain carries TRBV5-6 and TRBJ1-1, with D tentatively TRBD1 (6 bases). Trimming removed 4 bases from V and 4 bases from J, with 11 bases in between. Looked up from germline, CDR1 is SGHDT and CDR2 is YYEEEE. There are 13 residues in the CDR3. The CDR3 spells CASSTGLGTEAFF. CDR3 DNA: TGTGCCAGCAGCACAGGGCTAGGCACTGAAGCTTTCTTT.

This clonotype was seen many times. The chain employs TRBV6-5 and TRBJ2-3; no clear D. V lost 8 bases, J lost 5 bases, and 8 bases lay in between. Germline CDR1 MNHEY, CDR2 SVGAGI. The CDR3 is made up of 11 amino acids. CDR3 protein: CASRRGDTQYF. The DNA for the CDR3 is TGTGCCAGCCGAAGAGGAGATACGCAGTATTTT.

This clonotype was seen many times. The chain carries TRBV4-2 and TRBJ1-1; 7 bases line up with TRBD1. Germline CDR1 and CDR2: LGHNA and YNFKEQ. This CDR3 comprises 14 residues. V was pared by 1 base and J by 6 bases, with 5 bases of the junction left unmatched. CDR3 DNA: TGTGCCAGCAGCCAAGGTGGAGGGGGCTCTGAAGCTTTCTTT. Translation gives CASSQGGGGSEAFF.

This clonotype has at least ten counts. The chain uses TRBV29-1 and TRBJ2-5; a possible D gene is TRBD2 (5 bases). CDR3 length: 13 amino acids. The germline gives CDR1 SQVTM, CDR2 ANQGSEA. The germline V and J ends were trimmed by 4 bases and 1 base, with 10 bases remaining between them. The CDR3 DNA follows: TGCAGCGTTGTTGGAGAGGGCCAAGAGACCCAGTACTTC. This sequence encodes CSVVGEGQETQYF.

The CDR3 here is CASSETAPGTGELFF. The CDR3 DNA reads TGCGCCAGCAGCGAGACGGCCCCGGGCACCGGGGAGCTGTTTTTT. The chain recombines TRBV5-1 with TRBJ2-2, with D hard to call. Germline lookup yields CDR1 SGHRS and CDR2 YFSETQ. The CDR3 totals 15 residues. V was shortened by 4 bases and J by 4 bases, with 14 bases between the two germline ends.

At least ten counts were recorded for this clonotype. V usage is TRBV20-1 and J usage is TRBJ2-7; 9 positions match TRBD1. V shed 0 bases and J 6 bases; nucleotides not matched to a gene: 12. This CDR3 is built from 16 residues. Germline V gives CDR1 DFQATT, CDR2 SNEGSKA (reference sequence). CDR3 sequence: CSARDPDRGEFGEQYF. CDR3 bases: TGCAGTGCTAGAGATCCAGACAGGGGGGAATTCGGCGAGCAGTACTTC.

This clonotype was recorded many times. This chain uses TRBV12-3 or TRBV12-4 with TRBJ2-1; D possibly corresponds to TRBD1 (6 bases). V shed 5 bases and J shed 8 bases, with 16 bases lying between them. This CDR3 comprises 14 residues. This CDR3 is CASSLQTGRDEQFF. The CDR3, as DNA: TGTGCCAGCAGTCTCCAGACAGGCCGGGATGAGCAGTTCTTC.

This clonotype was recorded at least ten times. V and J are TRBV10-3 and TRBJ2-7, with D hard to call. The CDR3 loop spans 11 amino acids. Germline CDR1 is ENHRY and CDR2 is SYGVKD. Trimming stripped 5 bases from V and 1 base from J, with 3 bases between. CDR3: CAISPSYEQYF. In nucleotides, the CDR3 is TGTGCCATCAGTCCGTCCTACGAGCAGTACTTC.

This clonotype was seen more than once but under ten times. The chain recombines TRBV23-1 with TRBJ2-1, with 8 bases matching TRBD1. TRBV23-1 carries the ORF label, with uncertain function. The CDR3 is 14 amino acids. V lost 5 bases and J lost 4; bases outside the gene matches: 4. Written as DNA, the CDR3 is TGCGCCAGCAGTTTTCGGACAGGGTACAATGAGCAGTTCTTC. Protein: CASSFRTGYNEQFF.

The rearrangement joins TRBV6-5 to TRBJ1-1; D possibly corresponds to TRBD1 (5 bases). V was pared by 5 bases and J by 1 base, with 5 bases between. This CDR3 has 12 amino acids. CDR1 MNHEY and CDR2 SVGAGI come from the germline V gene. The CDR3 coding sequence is TGTGCCAGCAGTAGGGGGAACACTGAAGCTTTCTTT. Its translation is CASSRGNTEAFF.

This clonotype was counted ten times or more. For the CDR3, the DNA is TGTGCCAGCAGCTTAGATGGTGATCCTGGAAACACCATATATTTT. It specifies CASSLDGDPGNTIYF. This rearrangement joins TRBV7-6 to TRBJ1-3; no clear D. The CDR3 spans 15 residues. Germline loops: CDR1 SGHVS, CDR2 FNYEAQ. Between the trimmed V and J ends, which lost 1 base and 2 bases, there was a span of 9 bases.

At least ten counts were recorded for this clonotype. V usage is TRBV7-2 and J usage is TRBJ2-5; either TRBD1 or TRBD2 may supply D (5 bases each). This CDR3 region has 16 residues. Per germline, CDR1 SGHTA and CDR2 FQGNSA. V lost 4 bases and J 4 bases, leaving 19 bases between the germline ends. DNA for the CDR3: TGTGCCAGCAGCTCCCCCCCGGGGCCGACGGGAGAGACCCAGTACTTC. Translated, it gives CASSSPPGPTGETQYF.

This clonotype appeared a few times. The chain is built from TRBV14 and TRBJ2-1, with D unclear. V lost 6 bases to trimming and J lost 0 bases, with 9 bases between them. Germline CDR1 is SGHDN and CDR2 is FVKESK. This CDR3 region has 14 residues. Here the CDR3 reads CASSQASSYNEQFF. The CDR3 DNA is TGTGCCAGCAGTCAGGCTTCCTCCTACAATGAGCAGTTCTTC.

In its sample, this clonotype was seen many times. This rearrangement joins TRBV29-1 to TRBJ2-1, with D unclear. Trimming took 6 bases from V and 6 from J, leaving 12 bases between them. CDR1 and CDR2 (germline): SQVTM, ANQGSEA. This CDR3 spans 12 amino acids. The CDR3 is CSVKDGINEQFF. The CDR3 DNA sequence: TGCAGCGTCAAGGACGGTATCAATGAGCAGTTCTTC.

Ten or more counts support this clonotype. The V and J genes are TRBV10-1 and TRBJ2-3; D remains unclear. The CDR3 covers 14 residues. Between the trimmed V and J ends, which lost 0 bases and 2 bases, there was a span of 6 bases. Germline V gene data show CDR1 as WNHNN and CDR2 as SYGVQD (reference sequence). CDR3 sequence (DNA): TGCGCCAGCAGTGAGTCAAGACCCACAGATACGCAGTATTTT. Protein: CASSESRPTDTQYF.

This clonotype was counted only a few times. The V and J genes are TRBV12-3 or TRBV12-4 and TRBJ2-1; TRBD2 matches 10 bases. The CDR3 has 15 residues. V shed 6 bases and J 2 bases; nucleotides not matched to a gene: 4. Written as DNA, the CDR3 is TGTGCCAGCAGGAGGACTAGCGGCCCCTACAATGAGCAGTTCTTC. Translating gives CASRRTSGPYNEQFF.

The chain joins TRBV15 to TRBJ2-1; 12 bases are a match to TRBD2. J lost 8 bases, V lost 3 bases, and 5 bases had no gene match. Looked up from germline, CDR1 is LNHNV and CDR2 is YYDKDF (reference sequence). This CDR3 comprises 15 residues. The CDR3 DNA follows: TGTGCCACCAGCAGGGCTAGCGGGGGGGCTGATGAGCAGTTCTTC. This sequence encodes CATSRASGGADEQFF.

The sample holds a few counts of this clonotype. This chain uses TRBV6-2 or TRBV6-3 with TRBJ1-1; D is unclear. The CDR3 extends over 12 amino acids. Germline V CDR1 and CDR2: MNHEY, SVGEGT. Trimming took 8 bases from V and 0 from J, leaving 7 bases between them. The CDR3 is CASAVLNTEAFF. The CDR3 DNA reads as TGTGCCAGCGCCGTTTTGAACACTGAAGCTTTCTTT.

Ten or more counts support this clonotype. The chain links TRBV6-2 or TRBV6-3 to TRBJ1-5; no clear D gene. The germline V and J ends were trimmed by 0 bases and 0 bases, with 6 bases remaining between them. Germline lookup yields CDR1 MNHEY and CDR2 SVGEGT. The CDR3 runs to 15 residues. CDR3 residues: CASSYSQNSNQPQHF. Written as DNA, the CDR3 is TGTGCCAGCAGTTACTCCCAGAATAGCAATCAGCCCCAGCATTTT.

CDR3 amino acids: CAISVWTVSGNTIYF. The CDR3 bases are TGTGCCATCAGTGTATGGACGGTATCTGGAAACACCATATATTTT. This chain links TRBV10-3 with TRBJ1-3; D remains unclear. Germline V lookup: CDR1 ENHRY, CDR2 SYGVKD. This CDR3 region has 15 residues. V lost 4 bases and J lost 1, with 11 bases in between.

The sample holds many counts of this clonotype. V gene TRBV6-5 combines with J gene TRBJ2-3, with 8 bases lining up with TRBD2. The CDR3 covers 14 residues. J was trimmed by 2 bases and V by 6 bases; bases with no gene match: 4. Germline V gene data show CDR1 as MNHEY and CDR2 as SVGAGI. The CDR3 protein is CASRTSENTDTQYF. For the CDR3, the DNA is TGTGCCAGCAGGACTAGCGAGAACACAGATACGCAGTATTTT.

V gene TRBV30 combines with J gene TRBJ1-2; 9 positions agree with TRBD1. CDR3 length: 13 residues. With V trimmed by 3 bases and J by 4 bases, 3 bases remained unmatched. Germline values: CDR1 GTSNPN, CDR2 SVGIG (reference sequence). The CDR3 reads CAWRGQGSYGYTF. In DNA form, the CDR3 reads TGTGCCTGGAGGGGACAGGGAAGCTATGGCTACACCTTC.

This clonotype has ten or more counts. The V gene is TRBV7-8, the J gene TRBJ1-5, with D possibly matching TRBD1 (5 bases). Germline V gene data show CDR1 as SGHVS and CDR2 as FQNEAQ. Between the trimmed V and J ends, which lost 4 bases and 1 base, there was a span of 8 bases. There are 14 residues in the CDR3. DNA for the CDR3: TGTGCCAGCAGCTCGGGGGGAAGCAATCAGCCCCAGCATTTT. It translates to CASSSGGSNQPQHF.

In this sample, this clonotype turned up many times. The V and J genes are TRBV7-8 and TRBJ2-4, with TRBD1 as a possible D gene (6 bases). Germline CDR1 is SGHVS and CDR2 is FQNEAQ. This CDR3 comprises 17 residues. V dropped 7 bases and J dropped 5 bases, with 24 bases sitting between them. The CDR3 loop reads CASTSMPQGRVENIQYF. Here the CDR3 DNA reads TGTGCCAGCACCTCTATGCCACAGGGTCGGGTCGAAAACATTCAGTACTTC.

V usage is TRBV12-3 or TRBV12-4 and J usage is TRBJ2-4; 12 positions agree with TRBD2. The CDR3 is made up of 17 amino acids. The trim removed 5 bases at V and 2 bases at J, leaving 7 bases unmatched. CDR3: CASSTSGGSTTKNIQYF. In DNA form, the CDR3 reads TGTGCCAGCAGTACTAGCGGGGGGTCAACAACCAAAAACATTCAGTACTTC.

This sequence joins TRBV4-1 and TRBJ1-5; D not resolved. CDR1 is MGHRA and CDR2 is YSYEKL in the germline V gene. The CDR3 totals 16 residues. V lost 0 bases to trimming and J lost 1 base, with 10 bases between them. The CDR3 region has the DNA TGCGCCAGCAGCCAAGATCTCTGGCAGAGCAATCAGCCCCAGCATTTT. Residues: CASSQDLWQSNQPQHF.

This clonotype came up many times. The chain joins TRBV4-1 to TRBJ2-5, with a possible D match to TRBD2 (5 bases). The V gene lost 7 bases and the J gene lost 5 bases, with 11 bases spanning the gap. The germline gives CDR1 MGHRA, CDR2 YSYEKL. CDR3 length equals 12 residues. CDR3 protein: CASKGTGETQYF. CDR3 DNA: TGCGCCAGCAAGGGAACGGGGGAGACCCAGTACTTC.